This T cell receptor beta chain was sequenced during a study of CD8+ T cells in alopecia areata. Broader study findings: More clonal than normal scalp was lesional scalp, particularly alopecia totalis/universalis. Numerous expanded lesional clones remained in scalp and blood during tofacitinib.

In each case, RNA was isolated and then reverse transcribed into cDNA as the sequencing template. The table came from immunoSEQ multiplex PCR; TCRdb's copy has only in-frame clones and leaves some out. The sample shows approximately 170,000 clones, approximately 62% of them seen only once. The CDR3 has 13 residues. Deletions cut 6 bases from V and 8 bases from J, with 13 bases between. Germline CDR1 reads MNHEY; CDR2 reads SMNVEV (reference sequence). This clone has only a few counts. Its antigen is unknown. Sample treatment: oral pan-JAK inhibitor, 5-10 mg twice daily. Peripheral blood, together with lesional scalp punch biopsies, was collected from alopecia areata patients. Cell sorting on a FACSAria was used to separate CD4+ and CD8+ T cells from the PBMCs.

The rearrangement links TRBV27 to TRBJ1-4, with a weak D call TRBD1 (6 bases). Sequenced material: CD4+ T cells sorted from blood, taken at week 24, from a patient treated with tofacitinib. This sequence was found in a human donor with alopecia areata. As DNA, the CDR3 is TGTGCCAGCAGGGCGGGGACACTCGAAAAACTGTTTTTT. Encoded protein: CASRAGTLEKLFF.